Presented here are 29 T cell receptor beta chains from one specimen sequenced in a study of T-cell reconstitution after alpha-beta-depleted transplantation in children. TCRbeta library construction was performed incorporating unique molecular identifiers. MiXCR was run by TCRdb on the PCR reads, yielding one entry per CDR3 protein. The sample contains about 400,000 distinct CDR3 sequences, about a fifth of which appear only once. The specimen comprised PBMCs from the stem cell graft donor, sampled from the stem cell graft. These receptors all stem from a human donor who donated a stem cell graft to a child with acute myeloid leukemia.

This clonotype has only a few counts. J is TRBJ2-7 and V is TRBV4-1; D is tentatively TRBD1 or TRBD2 (5 bases each). The CDR3 extends over 13 amino acids. The germline gives CDR1 MGHRA, CDR2 YSYEKL. V shed 0 bases and J shed 6 bases, with 9 bases lying between them. This CDR3 is CASSQEAGSEQYF. The DNA for the CDR3 is TGCGCCAGCAGCCAAGAAGCAGGGAGCGAGCAGTACTTC.

V usage is TRBV5-5 and J usage is TRBJ2-3; TRBD1 matches at 9 bases. This CDR3 spans 15 amino acids. Trimming at V came to 3 bases and at J to 5 bases, leaving 7 bases not matched to a gene. Looked up from germline, CDR1 is SGHKS and CDR2 is YYEKEE (reference sequence). CDR3 coding DNA: TGTGCCAGCAGCTGGGGACAGGGTCGGGAAGATACGCAGTATTTT. This encodes CASSWGQGREDTQYF.

This clonotype was picked up many times. The chain links TRBV29-1 to TRBJ2-3; perhaps TRBD2 as D (5 bases). Germline values: CDR1 SQVTM, CDR2 ANQGSEA. The V end lost 2 bases, the J end lost 1 base, and 7 bases lay between the germline ends. The CDR3 loop spans 13 amino acids. DNA for the CDR3: TGCAGCGTTGAATGGCGGGGCACAGATACGCAGTATTTT. Translated, it gives CSVEWRGTDTQYF.

V is TRBV21-1 and J is TRBJ2-7; the table's D call, TRBD1, was not checked against the DNA. TRBV21-1 has pseudogene status. The CDR3 extends over 15 amino acids. The CDR3: CASSSTGTAPYEQYF. The DNA of the CDR3 is TGTGCCAGCAGCTCCACCGGGACAGCTCCCTACGAGCAGTACTTC.

This clonotype occurred a few times. The gene calls are TRBV6-6 and TRBJ1-2; no clear D gene. The CDR3 loop spans 13 amino acids. V lost 7 bases, J lost 2 bases, and 11 bases lay in between. Per germline, CDR1 MNHNY and CDR2 SVGAGI (reference sequence). The CDR3: CASTAAVNYGYTF. The CDR3 DNA is TGTGCCAGCACGGCGGCCGTAAACTATGGCTACACCTTC.

This clonotype was seen a single time. V usage is TRBV25-1 and J usage is TRBJ2-1, with 11 positions matching TRBD2. The J segment lost 4 bases and the V segment lost 6 bases, leaving 8 bases of the junction unmatched. CDR3 length: 16 amino acids. CDR1 and CDR2 (germline): MGHDK, SYGVNS. CDR3 coding DNA: TGTGCCAGCAGCGAAAGGAGACTAGCGGGATACAATGAGCAGTTCTTC. It yields the protein CASSERRLAGYNEQFF.

This sequence joins TRBV4-1 and TRBJ2-5, with 8 positions matching TRBD1. The CDR3 extends over 16 amino acids. CDR1 MGHRA and CDR2 YSYEKL come from the germline V gene. V was clipped by 6 bases and J by 2 bases; unmatched bases: 11. The CDR3 DNA is TGCGCCAGCAGTCCGACTCCGGACAGGGAACAAGAGACCCAGTACTTC. It codes for CASSPTPDREQETQYF.

The chain carries TRBV20-1 and TRBJ2-1, with 8 nucleotides matching TRBD2. J was trimmed by 7 bases and V by 5 bases; bases with no gene match: 7. The length of the CDR3 is 13 residues. Germline V gene sequence: CDR1 DFQATT, CDR2 SNEGSKA (reference sequence). This CDR3 reads CSARGTSRNEQFF. In nucleotides, the CDR3 is TGCAGTGCTCGAGGGACTAGTAGGAATGAGCAGTTCTTC.

The chain employs TRBV5-6 and TRBJ2-3; weak D call: TRBD2 (6 bases). Germline values: CDR1 SGHDT, CDR2 YYEEEE. V was trimmed by 1 base and J by 2 bases, leaving 11 bases between them. The CDR3 covers 15 residues. Here the CDR3 reads CASSLRDSFTDTQYF. The DNA of the CDR3 is TGTGCCAGCAGCTTGCGGGACTCCTTCACAGATACGCAGTATTTT.

The V call is TRBV19, the J call TRBJ1-5, with TRBD1 matching 9 bases. Trimming cost V 4 bases and J 6 bases; bases outside gene matches: 7. The length of the CDR3 is 15 residues. CDR1 is LNHDA, CDR2 SQIVND, per germline (reference sequence). The CDR3 sequence: CASSTGTGLSQPQHF. The CDR3 DNA sequence: TGTGCCAGTAGTACCGGGACAGGGTTGAGTCAGCCCCAGCATTTT.

The chain has TRBV4-1 and TRBJ2-2, with 7 bases matching TRBD2. The CDR3 covers 16 residues. Losses at the gene ends were 1 base for V and 6 bases for J; bases not matched to a gene: 8. Germline values: CDR1 MGHRA, CDR2 YSYEKL. CDR3 protein: CASSQVARLAPGELFF. The DNA of the CDR3 is TGCGCCAGCAGCCAAGTTGCCCGACTAGCCCCCGGGGAGCTGTTTTTT.

This clonotype was seen repeatedly, ten times or more. The V call is TRBV29-1, the J call TRBJ2-7; 8 positions match TRBD1. Looked up from germline, CDR1 is SQVTM and CDR2 is ANQGSEA. The CDR3 spans 12 residues. CDR3 in amino acids: CSTRTGTHEQYF. In DNA, the CDR3 is TGCAGTACTCGGACAGGGACCCACGAGCAGTACTTC.

Only a few counts were recorded for this clonotype. J is TRBJ2-7 and V is TRBV6-1; D possibly uses TRBD1 or TRBD2 (5 bases each). Trimming stripped 6 bases from V and 0 bases from J, with 18 bases between. From germline, CDR1 is MNHNS and CDR2 SASEGT. The CDR3 contains 16 residues. The CDR3 here is CASSGAGTQNSYEQYF. CDR3 nucleotides: TGTGCCAGCAGCGGCGCCGGGACCCAGAACTCCTACGAGCAGTACTTC.

The sample holds many counts of this clonotype. V gene TRBV29-1 combines with J gene TRBJ2-3, with D perhaps TRBD1 (5 bases). Deletions cut 4 bases from V and 8 bases from J, with 19 bases between. The CDR3 has 14 amino acids. Per germline, CDR1 SQVTM and CDR2 ANQGSEA. Here the CDR3 reads CSVGPTVLGSTQYF. The CDR3 DNA follows: TGCAGCGTTGGACCGACAGTCCTCGGATCTACGCAGTATTTT.

The chain couples TRBV12-3 or TRBV12-4 to TRBJ2-1; 8 bases match TRBD1. V was clipped by 0 bases and J by 0 bases; unmatched bases: 4. CDR3 length: 17 amino acids. CDR3 residues: CASSLATGTGSYNEQFF. The CDR3 DNA follows: TGTGCCAGCAGTTTAGCTACCGGGACAGGCTCCTACAATGAGCAGTTCTTC.

This clonotype showed up many times. The V call is TRBV20-1, the J call TRBJ2-3, with D unclear. V was trimmed by 1 base and J by 5 bases, leaving 10 bases between them. The CDR3 covers 13 residues. The germline gives CDR1 DFQATT, CDR2 SNEGSKA (reference sequence). The CDR3 protein is CSARVFARDTQYF. Written as DNA, the CDR3 is TGCAGTGCTAGAGTTTTCGCGCGAGATACGCAGTATTTT.

This clonotype was counted between two and nine times. The V call is TRBV6-5, the J call TRBJ2-1, with D perhaps given as TRBD1 or TRBD2 (5 bases each). Germline V gene sequence: CDR1 MNHEY, CDR2 SVGAGI. Deletions cut 0 bases from V and 4 bases from J, with 13 bases between. The CDR3 length is 16 residues. The DNA of the CDR3 is TGTGCCAGCAGTTACTCGAAGGGGACGGATTACAATGAGCAGTTCTTC. Protein sequence: CASSYSKGTDYNEQFF.

In its sample, this clonotype was seen a few times. The V gene is TRBV12-3 or TRBV12-4, the J gene TRBJ2-1; TRBD1 agrees at 9 bases. The CDR3 contains 14 residues. V gave up 6 bases and J gave up 12 bases; unmatched junction bases: 12. CDR3 nucleotide sequence: TGTGCCAGCAGGGGGGACAGGGCGGGGATGCGGCAGTTCTTC. Its protein product is CASRGDRAGMRQFF.

This clonotype was counted between two and nine times. The chain combines TRBV7-2 with TRBJ2-3; D is unresolved. V was pared by 3 bases and J by 0 bases, with 16 bases between. Germline V gene lookup returns CDR1 SGHTA and CDR2 FQGNSA. The CDR3 is 17 amino acids. The CDR3 nucleotides are TGTGCCAGCAGCTTTAGGGATCCCAACCAGAGCACAGATACGCAGTATTTT. Amino acids: CASSFRDPNQSTDTQYF.

In its sample, this clonotype was seen many times. This sequence joins TRBV7-2 and TRBJ2-1, with 12 bases fitting TRBD2. Trimming removed 5 bases from V and 4 bases from J; junction bases left unmatched: 6. Germline V gene data show CDR1 as SGHTA and CDR2 as FQGNSA. This CDR3 spans 16 amino acids. CDR3 sequence (DNA): TGTGCCAGCAGCCCCCGGACTAGCGGGATTTACAATGAGCAGTTCTTC. Translation gives CASSPRTSGIYNEQFF.

This clonotype has only one observation. The chain is built from TRBV7-8 and TRBJ1-5; tentatively, D is TRBD1 (5 bases). CDR3 size: 15 residues. Germline V CDR1 and CDR2: SGHVS, FQNEAQ. Deletions cut 2 bases from V and 2 bases from J, with 10 bases between. The CDR3 loop is CASSLREGGNQPQHF. In DNA, the CDR3 is TGTGCCAGCAGCTTAAGGGAAGGGGGCAATCAGCCCCAGCATTTT. Full variable domain (outside the CDR3, taken from reference TRBV7-8 and TRBJ1-5): GAGVSQSPRYKVAKRGQDVALRCDPISGHVSLFWYQQALGQGPEFLTYFQNEAQLDKSGLPSDRFFAERPEGSVSTLKIQRTQQEDSAVYLCASSLREGGNQPQHFGDGTRLSIL.

The J gene is TRBJ1-5, the V gene TRBV30; tentative D call: TRBD1 (5 bases). This CDR3 is 15 amino acids long. Trimming removed 0 bases from V and 2 bases from J, with 11 bases in between. The germline V gene has CDR1 GTSNPN and CDR2 SVGIG (reference sequence). The CDR3, as DNA: TGTGCCTGGAGTGTAGCAGGGCCAGGCAATCAGCCCCAGCATTTT. This sequence encodes CAWSVAGPGNQPQHF.

The rearrangement uses TRBV12-3 or TRBV12-4 and TRBJ2-7, with D tentatively TRBD2 (6 bases). Trimming shortened V by 6 bases and J by 3 bases, and 18 bases separated the two germline ends. CDR3 length: 15 residues. DNA of the CDR3: TGTGCCAGCAGCCCCCAGCGGGCCCCCTTCTACGAGCAGTACTTC. It specifies CASSPQRAPFYEQYF.

This clonotype was counted ten times or more. The rearrangement joins TRBV20-1 to TRBJ1-4; D perhaps matches TRBD1 (5 bases). Germline assignment: CDR1 DFQATT and CDR2 SNEGSKA (reference sequence). The CDR3 consists of 14 residues. Trimming removed 3 bases from V and 4 bases from J, with 12 bases in between. CDR3 residues: CSASGTDNNEKLFF. Written as DNA, the CDR3 is TGCAGTGCTAGTGGGACGGACAATAATGAAAAACTGTTTTTT.

V usage is TRBV7-6 and J usage is TRBJ2-2; weak D call: TRBD1 (6 bases). Trimming shortened V by 5 bases and J by 4 bases, and 20 bases separated the two germline ends. The V gene's germline CDR1 is SGHVS and CDR2 FNYEAQ. CDR3 size: 17 residues. In DNA, the CDR3 is TGTGCCAGCAGCCTCAATTACGTGGGGGCAAGCACCGGGGAGCTGTTTTTT. Translation gives CASSLNYVGASTGELFF.

The sample holds a few counts of this clonotype. CDR3 region: CSAIPGRPSNEKLFF. The CDR3, as DNA: TGCAGTGCTATCCCTGGACGCCCAAGTAATGAAAAACTGTTTTTT. V and J are TRBV20-1 and TRBJ1-4, with unresolved D. CDR1 and CDR2 from the germline V gene are DFQATT and SNEGSKA (reference sequence). V lost 4 bases, J lost 4 bases, and 16 bases lay in between. There are 15 residues in the CDR3.

This clonotype was detected many times. The chain uses TRBV10-3 and TRBJ2-7, with 11 nucleotides matching TRBD1. Trimming cost V 4 bases and J 6 bases; bases outside gene matches: 5. The CDR3 is 14 amino acids. The V gene's germline CDR1 is ENHRY and CDR2 SYGVKD. The CDR3 DNA reads as TGTGCCATCAGTGTGGGACAGGGGGTTAGCGAGCAGTACTTC. It translates to CAISVGQGVSEQYF.

The table lists this clonotype with many counts. The chain is built from TRBV29-1 and TRBJ1-4; D possibly corresponds to TRBD1 (6 bases). The germline V and J ends were trimmed by 6 bases and 8 bases, with 19 bases remaining between them. From germline, CDR1 is SQVTM and CDR2 ANQGSEA. This CDR3 region has 14 residues. CDR3 bases: TGCAGCGTGCGCCAGACAGGTTCGCGGGAAAAACTGTTTTTT. Translating it yields CSVRQTGSREKLFF.

This clonotype has ten or more counts. The rearrangement joins TRBV28 to TRBJ2-1, with 7 bases identical to TRBD2. CDR1 and CDR2 from the germline V gene are MDHEN and SYDVKM. J gave up 7 bases and V 10 bases, and 4 bases lay outside the gene matches. This CDR3 spans 11 amino acids. The CDR3 here is CANQGGNEQFF. The DNA for the CDR3 is TGTGCCAACCAGGGAGGGAATGAGCAGTTCTTC.